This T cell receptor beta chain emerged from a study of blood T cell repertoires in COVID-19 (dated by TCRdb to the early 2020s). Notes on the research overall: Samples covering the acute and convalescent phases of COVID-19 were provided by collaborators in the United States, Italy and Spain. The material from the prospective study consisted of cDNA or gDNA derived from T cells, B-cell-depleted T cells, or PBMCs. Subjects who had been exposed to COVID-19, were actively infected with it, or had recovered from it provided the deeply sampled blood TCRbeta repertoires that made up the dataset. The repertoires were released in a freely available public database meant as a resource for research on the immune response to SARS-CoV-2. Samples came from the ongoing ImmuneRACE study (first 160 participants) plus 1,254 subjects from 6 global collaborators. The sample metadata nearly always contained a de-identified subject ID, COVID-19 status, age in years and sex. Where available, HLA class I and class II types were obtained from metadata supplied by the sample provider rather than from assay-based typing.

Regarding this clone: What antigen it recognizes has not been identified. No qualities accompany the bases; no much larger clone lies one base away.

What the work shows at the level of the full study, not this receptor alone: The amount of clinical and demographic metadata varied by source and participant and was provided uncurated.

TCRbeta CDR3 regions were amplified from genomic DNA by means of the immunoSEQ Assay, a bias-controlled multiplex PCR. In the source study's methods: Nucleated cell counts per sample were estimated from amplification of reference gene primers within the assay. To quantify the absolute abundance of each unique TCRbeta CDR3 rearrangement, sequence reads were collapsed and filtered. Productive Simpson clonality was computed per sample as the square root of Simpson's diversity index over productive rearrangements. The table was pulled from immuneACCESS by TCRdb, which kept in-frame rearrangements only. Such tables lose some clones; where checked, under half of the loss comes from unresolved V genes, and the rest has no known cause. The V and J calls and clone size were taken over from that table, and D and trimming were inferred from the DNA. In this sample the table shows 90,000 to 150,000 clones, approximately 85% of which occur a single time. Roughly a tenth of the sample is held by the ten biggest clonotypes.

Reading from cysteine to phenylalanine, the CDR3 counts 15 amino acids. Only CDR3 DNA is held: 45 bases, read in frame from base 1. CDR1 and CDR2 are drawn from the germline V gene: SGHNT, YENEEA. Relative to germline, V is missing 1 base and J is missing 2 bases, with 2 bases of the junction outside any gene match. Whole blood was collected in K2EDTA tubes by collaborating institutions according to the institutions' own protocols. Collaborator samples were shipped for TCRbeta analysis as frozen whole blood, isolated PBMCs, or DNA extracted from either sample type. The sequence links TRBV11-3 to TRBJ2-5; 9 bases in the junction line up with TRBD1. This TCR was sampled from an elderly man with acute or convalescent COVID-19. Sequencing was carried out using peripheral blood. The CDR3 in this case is CASSLGDRGQETQYF. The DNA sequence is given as TGTGCCAGCAGCTTAGGAGACAGGGGGCAAGAGACCCAGTACTTC.